The 31 T cell receptor beta chains below come from one sample, sequenced in a study of early T cells in non-severe SARS-CoV-2 infection. TCRdb re-derived calls from the 5' RACE reads in MiXCR, one entry per CDR3 protein. The sample includes tens of thousands of distinct CDR3 sequences, roughly an eighth of them seen just once. Input material: whole blood. These TCRs come from an adult who was a healthcare worker with PCR-confirmed SARS-CoV-2 infection or an uninfected control (not recorded which).

The genes are TRBV5-1 and TRBJ2-7, with TRBD1 identical over 7 bases. V shed 1 base and J 0 bases; nucleotides not matched to a gene: 10. The germline gives CDR1 SGHRS, CDR2 YFSETQ. The CDR3 is 17 amino acids. In DNA form, the CDR3 reads TGCGCCAGCAGCTTGAAAGGTGACAGGGCCCTCTCCTACGAGCAGTACTTC. Protein product: CASSLKGDRALSYEQYF. The variable domain in full, completed from reference TRBV5-1 and TRBJ2-7, reads KAGVTQTPRYLIKTRGQQVTLSCSPISGHRSVSWYQQTPGQGLQFLFEYFSETQRNKGNFPGRFSGRQFSNSRSEMNVSTLELGDSALYLCASSLKGDRALSYEQYFGPGTRLTVT.

The chain links TRBV29-1 to TRBJ1-1; D unclear. Germline V CDR1 and CDR2: SQVTM, ANQGSEA. V shed 6 bases and J shed 5 bases, with 19 bases lying between them. The CDR3 sequence is 14 residues long. CDR3 protein: CSVRYYGRRTEAFF. The CDR3 nucleotides read TGCAGCGTCCGCTATTATGGCAGGAGAACTGAAGCTTTCTTT.

This clonotype was recorded many times. The J gene is TRBJ2-3, the V gene TRBV3-1; TRBD2 might be the D (6 bases). The length of the CDR3 is 16 residues. CDR1 LGHDT and CDR2 YNNKEL come from the germline V gene (reference sequence). Trimming removed 0 bases from V and 2 bases from J, with 12 bases in between. The CDR3 loop is CASSQDGDSLTDTQYF. The CDR3 DNA sequence: TGTGCCAGCAGCCAAGATGGGGACTCACTCACAGATACGCAGTATTTT.

About this clonotype: This may be a read error: a much more frequent sequence differs by one nucleotide. The chain has TRBV7-2 and TRBJ2-7; D call uncertain. V shed 5 bases and J shed 3 bases, with 5 bases lying between them. This CDR3 has 11 residues. From germline, CDR1 is SGHTA and CDR2 FQGNSA. CDR3 region: CASSLFYEQYF. CDR3 nucleotide sequence: TGTGCCAGCAGCCTTTTCTACGAGCAGTACTTC.

This clonotype was seen a handful of times. The V call is TRBV18, the J call TRBJ1-1; D not resolved. From germline, CDR1 is KGHSH and CDR2 LQKENI. Between the trimmed V and J ends, which lost 3 bases and 0 bases, there was a span of 14 bases. The CDR3 sequence is 16 residues long. The CDR3 coding sequence is TGTGCCAGCTCACCGAAGGCTGCTCTGCTGAACACTGAAGCTTTCTTT. Its protein is CASSPKAALLNTEAFF.

This chain connects TRBV5-1 to TRBJ2-3; 10 bases are shared with TRBD2. V lost 4 bases, J lost 4 bases, and 9 bases stayed unmatched. This CDR3 region has 16 residues. Looked up from germline, CDR1 is SGHRS and CDR2 is YFSETQ. The chain's CDR3 is CASSPAGLAPPDTQYF. CDR3 nucleotides: TGCGCCAGCAGCCCGGCGGGACTAGCGCCCCCAGATACGCAGTATTTT.

This clonotype has more than one count but fewer than ten. The rearrangement joins TRBV20-1 to TRBJ2-3; 8 bases agree with TRBD1. The J segment lost 2 bases and the V segment lost 0 bases, leaving 4 bases of the junction unmatched. The CDR3 covers 15 residues. From germline, CDR1 is DFQATT and CDR2 SNEGSKA (reference sequence). The CDR3 DNA sequence: TGCAGTGCTAGAGATCCCAGGGGGCCCACAGATACGCAGTATTTT. It is translated as CSARDPRGPTDTQYF.

This clonotype came up a few times. A junction end diverges from the germline sequence, so it may reflect a read error. J is TRBJ2-1 and V is TRBV19; 9 nucleotides align to TRBD1. The CDR3 sequence is 15 residues long. The germline V gene has CDR1 LNHDA and CDR2 SQIVND (reference sequence). Written as DNA, the CDR3 is TGTGCCAGTAGGATAGGACAGGGGATGATCAATGAGCAGTTCTTC. It is translated as CASRIGQGMINEQFF. The full variable domain, rest sourced from reference TRBV19 and TRBJ2-1, is DGGITQSPKYLFRKEGQNVTLSCEQNLNHDAMYWYRQDPGQGLRLIYYSQIVNDFQKGDIAEGYSVSREKKESFPLTVTSAQKNPTAFYLCASRIGQGMINEQFFGPGTRLTVL.

This clonotype has a count of ten or more. The chain links TRBV4-1 to TRBJ1-1, with TRBD1 matching 7 bases. CDR3 length: 13 residues. With V trimmed by 4 bases and J by 7 bases, 6 bases remained unmatched. The germline gives CDR1 MGHRA, CDR2 YSYEKL. CDR3 bases: TGCGCCAGCAGCCTCCGAGGGGGCAGTGAAGCTTTCTTT. Translation gives CASSLRGGSEAFF.

As concerns this clonotype: A much larger clone lies a single base off, so this may be a read error. The genes are TRBV10-3 and TRBJ2-3; no definite D call. The CDR3 runs 13 residues. Germline assignment: CDR1 ENHRY and CDR2 SYGVKD. The CDR3 reads CAVSLEGTDTQYF. The CDR3 DNA reads as TGTGCCGTCAGCCTAGAGGGCACAGATACGCAGTATTTT.

In its sample, this clonotype was seen a few times. V gene TRBV20-1 combines with J gene TRBJ2-3; no definite D call. This CDR3 spans 14 amino acids. The germline V gene encodes CDR1 DFQATT and CDR2 SNEGSKA (reference sequence). With 6 bases removed from V and 2 bases from J, the gap between germline ends came to 15 bases. The CDR3 DNA follows: TGCAGTGCGCCCCGGATGACCCCCACAGATACGCAGTATTTT. It codes for CSAPRMTPTDTQYF.

This clonotype was seen a handful of times. CDR3 DNA sequence: TGTGCCAGCAGTTTAGGGTTGACCGGGGAGCTGTTTTTT. Translation: CASSLGLTGELFF. This chain connects TRBV12-3 or TRBV12-4 to TRBJ2-2; D gene ambiguous. The CDR3 is 13 amino acids. Between the trimmed V and J ends, which lost 1 base and 5 bases, there was a span of 5 bases.

This clonotype was detected a few times. The chain uses TRBV3-1 and TRBJ2-6; D unresolved. Trimming left V 2 bases short and J 0 bases short, with 11 bases between. Germline CDR1 LGHDT, CDR2 YNNKEL (reference sequence). The CDR3 sequence is 17 residues long. CDR3 nucleotide sequence: TGTGCCAGCAGCCAAACCACGGCGAGCTCTGGGGCCAACGTCCTGACTTTC. As protein: CASSQTTASSGANVLTF.

The chain employs TRBV9 and TRBJ2-1; 11 nucleotides agree with TRBD2. This CDR3 region has 16 residues. The ends lost 4 bases at V and 2 bases at J; junction bases unmatched: 5. From germline, CDR1 is SGDLS and CDR2 YYNGEE. CDR3: CASSTVAGGAYNEQFF. In DNA form, the CDR3 reads TGTGCCAGCAGCACAGTAGCGGGAGGGGCCTACAATGAGCAGTTCTTC.

The chain is built from TRBV5-1 and TRBJ2-7; the D gene could be TRBD1 or TRBD2 (6 bases each). The germline CDR1 and CDR2 sequences are SGHRS and YFSETQ. The CDR3 loop spans 14 amino acids. The germline V and J ends were trimmed by 1 base and 7 bases, with 15 bases remaining between them. CDR3: CASSLSRGQLEQYF. For the CDR3, the DNA is TGCGCCAGCAGCTTGAGCCGGGGGCAATTGGAGCAGTACTTC.

The V gene is TRBV14, the J gene TRBJ2-4; D is possibly TRBD1 (6 bases). V was cut by 3 bases and J by 1 base, with 13 bases left in between. Germline assignment: CDR1 SGHDN and CDR2 FVKESK. This CDR3 is built from 16 residues. The CDR3 protein is CASSHQGFGAKNIQYF. In nucleotides, the CDR3 is TGTGCCAGCAGCCACCAGGGGTTTGGGGCCAAAAACATTCAGTACTTC.

This clonotype has ten or more counts. CDR3 sequence: CAISGTSGSSYNEQFF. In DNA form, the CDR3 reads TGTGCCATCAGTGGGACTAGCGGGAGCTCCTACAATGAGCAGTTCTTC. The V gene is TRBV10-3, the J gene TRBJ2-1; 13 nucleotides line up with TRBD2. The CDR3 covers 16 residues. Germline lookup yields CDR1 ENHRY and CDR2 SYGVKD. Trimming took 4 bases from V and 0 from J; bases not matched to a gene: 0.

This clonotype appeared many times. The rearrangement uses TRBV5-5 and TRBJ2-1; D remains unclear. The V end was cut by 1 base, the J end by 0 bases, with 17 bases between. Germline lookup yields CDR1 SGHKS and CDR2 YYEKEE (reference sequence). The CDR3 has 18 amino acids. The CDR3 DNA is TGTGCCAGCAGCTTGAATCTAGTCCTTTTAAGCTCCTACAATGAGCAGTTCTTC. This translates into CASSLNLVLLSSYNEQFF.

Relative to its sample, this clonotype is medium-sized. For the CDR3, the DNA is TGCGCCAGCAGCCCAGCGGGCACAGATACGCAGTATTTT. The encoded protein is CASSPAGTDTQYF. J is TRBJ2-3 and V is TRBV5-1, with D possibly matching TRBD2 (5 bases). Germline-derived CDR1 and CDR2 are SGHRS and YFSETQ. V lost 4 bases, J lost 1 base, and 7 bases lay in between. This CDR3 region has 13 residues.

J is TRBJ2-7 and V is TRBV4-2; 7 nucleotides line up with TRBD1. V shed 2 bases and J 5 bases; nucleotides not matched to a gene: 9. Germline CDR1 LGHNA, CDR2 YNFKEQ. The CDR3 is made up of 15 amino acids. The CDR3 reads CASSQSGQPPDEQYF. The CDR3 DNA reads as TGTGCCAGCAGCCAATCGGGACAGCCGCCGGACGAGCAGTACTTC.

The rearrangement uses TRBV7-6 and TRBJ2-3; D remains ambiguous. Deletions cut 5 bases from V and 5 bases from J, with 11 bases between. Germline CDR1 SGHVS, CDR2 FNYEAQ. This CDR3 has 13 residues. CDR3 protein: CASSLARIDTQYF. As DNA, the CDR3 is TGTGCCAGCAGCCTTGCGCGGATAGATACGCAGTATTTT.

In its sample, this clonotype was seen a few times. This rearrangement joins TRBV28 to TRBJ1-4, with 8 bases that match TRBD1. CDR1 is MDHEN and CDR2 is SYDVKM in the germline V gene. V gave up 4 bases and J gave up 4 bases; unmatched junction bases: 5. This CDR3 region has 15 residues. CDR3 loop: CASSSQQGGNEKLFF. CDR3 in DNA: TGTGCCAGCAGTTCTCAACAGGGGGGTAATGAAAAACTGTTTTTT. Drawing the rest from reference TRBV28 and TRBJ1-4, the complete variable domain is DVKVTQSSRYLVKRTGEKVFLECVQDMDHENMFWYRQDPGLGLRLIYFSYDVKMKEKGDIPEGYSVSREKKERFSLILESASTNQTSMYLCASSSQQGGNEKLFFGSGTQLSVL.

This clonotype was counted a few times. The chain carries TRBV20-1 and TRBJ2-7; TRBD2 is a possible D gene (5 bases). Germline V gene data show CDR1 as DFQATT and CDR2 as SNEGSKA (reference sequence). The CDR3 runs 14 residues. Trimming shortened V by 5 bases and J by 5 bases, and 19 bases separated the two germline ends. Here the CDR3 DNA reads TGCAGTGCTTTCCTATCGGGGAGTTACCACGAGCAGTACTTC. This sequence encodes CSAFLSGSYHEQYF.

This clonotype was counted a few times. This chain uses TRBV28 with TRBJ2-1, with TRBD2 as a possible D gene (5 bases). Trimming took off 5 bases at V and 4 bases at J, with 12 bases between the two ends. CDR1 is MDHEN and CDR2 is SYDVKM in the germline V gene. The CDR3 runs to 14 residues. CDR3 residues: CASSRPGVYNEQFF. The CDR3 coding sequence is TGTGCCAGCAGTCGCCCCGGGGTGTACAATGAGCAGTTCTTC.

In this sample, this clonotype turned up many times. The chain's CDR3 is CSVAFPDTQYF. The CDR3 DNA reads as TGCAGCGTCGCCTTTCCAGATACGCAGTATTTT. This chain connects TRBV29-1 to TRBJ2-3; no reliable D call. V was shortened by 6 bases and J by 4 bases, with 8 bases between the two germline ends. This CDR3 contains 11 residues. Germline assignment: CDR1 SQVTM and CDR2 ANQGSEA.

The table lists this clonotype with many counts. The gene calls are TRBV28 and TRBJ2-7, with D possibly matching TRBD2 (6 bases). This CDR3 comprises 12 residues. Trimming left V 5 bases short and J 9 bases short, with 14 bases between. Germline CDR1 and CDR2: MDHEN and SYDVKM. The CDR3 is CASSPPRGGQYF. The CDR3 DNA is TGTGCCAGCAGTCCCCCCCGGGGAGGGCAGTACTTC.

This clonotype was observed many times. The chain is built from TRBV27 and TRBJ2-7; 11 bases match TRBD2. The CDR3 consists of 15 residues. Per germline, CDR1 MNHEY and CDR2 SMNVEV (reference sequence). J gave up 0 bases and V 7 bases, and 5 bases lay outside the gene matches. CDR3 DNA: TGTGCCAGCACCGCGACTAGCGGGAACTCCTACGAGCAGTACTTC. Its translation: CASTATSGNSYEQYF.

This clonotype has ten or more counts. This chain connects TRBV19 to TRBJ2-7, with 10 bases fitting TRBD1. In germline, CDR1 is LNHDA, CDR2 SQIVND (reference sequence). The CDR3 has 14 residues. V gave up 3 bases and J gave up 3 bases; unmatched junction bases: 2. CDR3 protein: CASSIDRGLYEQYF. CDR3 bases: TGTGCCAGTAGTATCGACAGGGGGCTCTACGAGCAGTACTTC.

This clonotype was found many times. The rearrangement links TRBV5-1 to TRBJ2-1, with 10 bases that match TRBD2. V shed 3 bases and J 0 bases; nucleotides not matched to a gene: 3. This CDR3 is built from 16 residues. The germline V gene encodes CDR1 SGHRS and CDR2 YFSETQ. The CDR3 DNA reads as TGCGCCAGCAGCTGGACTAGCGGAAGCTCCTACAATGAGCAGTTCTTC. It translates to CASSWTSGSSYNEQFF.

The sample holds many counts of this clonotype. This sequence joins TRBV9 and TRBJ2-3, with D perhaps given as TRBD1 or TRBD2 (5 bases each). V dropped 0 bases and J dropped 0 bases, with 8 bases sitting between them. The germline gives CDR1 SGDLS, CDR2 YYNGEE. The CDR3 is made up of 15 amino acids. As DNA, the CDR3 is TGTGCCAGCAGCGTAGGGGGGTGGAGCACAGATACGCAGTATTTT. This sequence encodes CASSVGGWSTDTQYF.

This clonotype occurred many times. This chain uses TRBV29-1 with TRBJ1-2; TRBD1 might be the D (6 bases). Trimming left V 4 bases short and J 4 bases short, with 13 bases between. This CDR3 is built from 13 residues. Germline V lookup: CDR1 SQVTM, CDR2 ANQGSEA. CDR3 amino acids: CSVAPQGLYGYTF. DNA of the CDR3: TGCAGCGTTGCACCACAGGGTCTCTATGGCTACACCTTC.